This TCR beta chain was recovered during a study of T cells in Graves' hyperthyroidism and ophthalmopathy (dated by TCRdb to the late 2010s). About the investigation overall: Peripheral blood samples were taken at the time of initial diagnosis, prior to any treatment. TCR V-J signatures able to tell the groups apart were searched for in a discovery cohort of more than 90 patients, of whom 43 had Graves' ophthalmopathy and 55 to 60 had stable Graves' hyperthyroidism. Whether ophthalmopathy could be predicted prospectively was tested in an independent validation cohort made up of under 20 hyperthyroidism patients plus 17 patients who later progressed to ophthalmopathy. The 100 discovery patients were randomly divided into training and test sets at a 7:3 ratio. In more than 5 Graves' hyperthyroidism patients, the study also compared T-cell repertoires from thyroid tissue with T-cell repertoires from blood. After sampling, hyperthyroidism patients received methimazole starting at 30 mg daily, and ophthalmopathy patients received high-dose intravenous methylprednisolone. According to the paper, TCR Vbeta CDR3 sequencing was carried out on around 140 peripheral blood samples, which came from approximately 43 ophthalmopathy, 80 or so hyperthyroidism and roughly 17 progressor patients.

The TCR beta CDR3 regions were amplified from RNA transcripts. The first round of RT-PCR for the TCR CDR3 was performed with the HTBI primer set and the Qiagen OneStep RT-PCR kit. Libraries were constructed in a second round of multiplex PCR, after which size selection and purification were carried out. Sequencing of the libraries was done on an Illumina HiSeq2000 using paired-end 100 bp reads. Under the source paper's analysis protocol: SOAPnuke was used to process the raw data, removing reads that contained adapters or uncalled bases, had a mean Phred below 15, or lacked an exact match to the constant primer or identifier. COPE v1.2.5 was used to merge the high-quality paired reads, and each unique nucleotide sequence was defined as a clonotype. MiTCR v1.1 was used to align the clonotypes against IMGT TRBV, TRBD and TRBJ reference segments. The analysis included only V-J combinations with a frequency above 0.0001, which together covered around 99% of the repertoires. The TCS score was defined as F50 (clonal expansion) divided by E x V (chaos), with BLOSUM62-based TCRdist calculated between CDR3 peptides within each V-J. Welch's t-statistics and random forest reduced 450 to 600 V-J features to roughly 13, which were used in a naive Bayes classifier (R e1071). The Morisita-Horn index was used to measure how similar the thyroid and blood repertoires were. TCRdb took the public reads, trimmed them with fastp at Q25, ran MiXCR for clone calling and kept in-frame beta chains. Each CDR3 protein gets just one entry, which takes the most common genes and DNA from the rows behind it. Clone size and V and J calls follow TCRdb, not the original study. The sample has hundreds of thousands of distinct CDR3 sequences on record, 35% to 40% of them singletons. The top ten clonotypes cover 8% to 9% of the sample.

Study-wide conclusions, independent of this receptor: During validation, the model predicted progression to ophthalmopathy a median of approximately six months ahead of onset, with around 65% sensitivity and around 72% specificity. Blood samples also contained most of the expanded thyroid clonotypes (frequency above 0.001), which suggests that blood repertoires may reflect thyroid immune responses. A 13 V-J signature model separated ophthalmopathy from stable hyperthyroidism, with about 88% sensitivity and about 81% specificity in cross-validation and 80%/75% in testing. No statistical method was used to set the sample size in advance, and investigators knew the group allocation.

Stable Graves' hyperthyroidism was defined as no progression to ophthalmopathy during 18 months of follow-up. Hyperthyroidism patients were aged 18 to 65 years and newly diagnosed, with disease duration of less than 2 months. The study excluded patients with uncontrolled infections, other autoimmune diseases, pregnancy or lactation. Diagnoses were established on the basis of clinical symptoms, serum thyroxine and TRAb, thyroid ultrasound, and orbital computed tomography. Ficoll-Paque density gradient centrifugation was used to isolate PBMCs from approximately 10 ml of fresh peripheral blood. Total RNA was extracted with Trizol reagent, and quality was checked on an Agilent 2100 Bioanalyzer. Only one count was recorded for this clonotype. Its antigen remains unidentified. Base-call qualities are not available, and no considerably larger clone is one nucleotide away. One read amounts to weak evidence.

This clonotype was obtained from a man aged 18 to 29 with Graves' hyperthyroidism. The sequencing input was blood.

The CDR3 amino acid sequence is: CASAGLDNSPLHF. In nucleotide form, the sequence is TGTGCCAGCGCCGGACTGGATAATTCACCCCTCCACTTT. Rearrangement joined TRBV25-1 to TRBJ1-6; the D gene is not confidently resolved. In the germline V gene, CDR1 corresponds to MGHDK and CDR2 to SYGVNS. There are 13 amino acids in the CDR3, from cysteine to phenylalanine inclusive. The retained sequence is limited to the CDR3, 39 bases, with the frame set at the first base. Deletion took 8 bases off V and 5 bases off J, with a span of 10 bases between the germline ends.